Listed below are T cell receptor beta chains from one sample, sequenced in a study of T cells in Graves' hyperthyroidism and ophthalmopathy. TCRdb re-derived calls from the multiplex PCR reads in MiXCR, one entry per CDR3 protein. The sample has about 620,000 distinct CDR3 sequences, 15% to 20% seen once. Sequencing was done on a sample of blood. The receptors were gathered from a woman aged 25 to 39 with Graves' hyperthyroidism. Each CDR3 is given with its conserved first and last residue. A D gene is named only where the DNA matches it firmly. Size is omitted from some rows. Given values are once, few, many or a class for expanded clones.

>.|.|TRBV5-1|TRBJ2-6
CASLDSSGANVLTF
TGCGCCAGCCTCGACAGCTCTGGGGCCAACGTCCTGACTTTC
>many|.|TRBV29-1|TRBJ1-5
CSVVSGSNQPQHF
TGCAGCGTTGTATCGGGTAGCAATCAGCCCCAGCATTTT
>few|.|TRBV19|TRBJ2-7
CASSMGRTSYEQYF
TGTGCCAGTAGTATGGGAAGGACTTCCTACGAGCAGTACTTC
>many|TRBD1|TRBV7-2|TRBJ2-5
CASSLTGAQETQYF
TGTGCCAGCAGCTTAACAGGGGCGCAAGAGACCCAGTACTTC
>.|TRBD2|TRBV7-9|TRBJ2-1
CASSGGTSVNYNEQFF
TGTGCCAGCAGCGGGGGGACTAGCGTGAACTACAATGAGCAGTTCTTC
>.|TRBD2|TRBV7-9|TRBJ2-3
CASSLTGTSGNADTQYF
TGTGCCAGCAGCCTTACCGGGACTAGCGGGAACGCAGATACGCAGTATTTT
>few|.|TRBV4-2|TRBJ2-5
CASSKAAGTSQETQYF
TGTGCCAGCAGCAAGGCGGCGGGAACCAGTCAAGAGACCCAGTACTTC
>.|TRBD2|TRBV5-1|TRBJ2-3
CASSLLSGGADTQYF
TGCGCCAGCAGCTTGCTTTCGGGAGGGGCAGATACGCAGTATTTT
>.|.|TRBV4-1|TRBJ2-7
CASSQMETYEQYF
TGCGCCAGCAGCCAGATGGAAACCTACGAGCAGTACTTC
>many|TRBD1|TRBV6-1|TRBJ2-7
CASSDPGTGTPYEQYF
TGTGCCAGCAGTGACCCCGGGACAGGGACCCCCTACGAGCAGTACTTC
>many|TRBD2|TRBV27|TRBJ2-7
CASSPGTSTYEQYF
TGTGCCAGCAGTCCCGGGACTAGCACGTACGAGCAGTACTTC
>many|.|TRBV7-2|TRBJ2-3
CASSLGQPGPDTQYF
TGTGCCAGCAGCCTTGGCCAACCGGGCCCAGATACGCAGTATTTT
>.|TRBD1|TRBV4-2|TRBJ1-4
CASSQTTGGNNEKLFF
TGTGCCAGCAGCCAAACCACAGGGGGAAATAATGAAAAACTGTTTTTT
>.|TRBD2|TRBV4-3|TRBJ2-1
CASSQAVRLAVLLYPLYNEQFF
TGCGCCAGCAGCCAAGCCGTGAGACTAGCGGTCCTACTATACCCTCTCTACAATGAGCAGTTCTTC
>many|TRBD2|TRBV2|TRBJ2-5
CASRRASGKGETQYF
TGTGCCAGCAGGAGGGCCAGCGGGAAGGGAGAGACCCAGTACTTC
>.|TRBD2|TRBV19|TRBJ2-2
CASSPGLVMGELFF
TGTGCCAGCTCCCCGGGACTAGTGATGGGGGAGCTGTTTTTT
>.|TRBD2|TRBV13|TRBJ2-7
CASSAPSGRGPEQYF
TGTGCCAGCAGCGCGCCTAGCGGGAGAGGACCCGAGCAGTACTTC
>.|TRBD2|TRBV19|TRBJ2-1
CASSSGTSGRGNEQFF
TGTGCCAGTAGCTCGGGGACTAGCGGGAGGGGGAATGAGCAGTTCTTC
>many|TRBD1|TRBV30|TRBJ1-1
CAWSRQGVWMNTGAFF
TGTGCCTGGAGTCGACAGGGGGTCTGGATGAACACTGGAGCTTTCTTT
>many|.|TRBV13|TRBJ1-1
CASSQGDRPNTEAFF
TGTGCCAGCAGCCAAGGAGACAGGCCGAACACTGAAGCTTTCTTT
>.|.|TRBV30|TRBJ2-7
CAWSVPAPFSYEQYF
TGTGCCTGGAGTGTTCCAGCACCCTTCTCCTACGAGCAGTACTTC
>few|TRBD1|TRBV20-1|TRBJ1-2
CSAREGTGDYGYTF
TGCAGTGCTAGAGAGGGGACAGGGGACTATGGCTACACCTTC
>many|.|TRBV3-1|TRBJ2-1
CASSLMGSIDEQFF
TGTGCCAGCAGCCTCATGGGTAGCATCGATGAGCAGTTCTTC
>.|TRBD2|TRBV29-1|TRBJ2-1
CSVGADGRYNEQFF
TGCAGCGTTGGGGCCGACGGGAGGTACAATGAGCAGTTCTTC
>.|TRBD2|TRBV24-1|TRBJ2-2
CATGAGGNTGELFF
TGTGCCACCGGGGCGGGAGGTAACACCGGGGAGCTGTTTTTT
>.|.|TRBV19|TRBJ1-2
CASRLPQGRYGYTF
TGTGCCAGTAGACTTCCCCAGGGGAGGTATGGCTACACCTTC